The 11 T cell receptor beta chains presented below share a single source sample, sequenced in a study of CXCR3-negative and CXCR3-positive naive CD8 T cells (dated by TCRdb to the late 2010s). Broad study findings and their caveats: Compared with CXCR3-negative naive cells, CXCR3-positive naive cells had TRB CDR3s with higher hydrophobicity (lower Kidera factor 4), lower energy, and higher strength and volume indices.

For these receptors, no antigen is known. The sequencer listed for this sample is NextSeq 550. The Human TCR Profiling Kit (MiLaboratory) was used to make UMI-labeled 5' RACE TRB cDNA libraries. Following TCRdb reprocessing, every CDR3 protein sequence forms one entry, and DNA is not provided. The sample table records about 120,000 distinct CDR3 sequences. The top ten hold 0.5% to 0.7% of the sample. Material: naive CXCR3+ CD8+ T cells from blood. The intended sense of this specimen's cell subset or site label: CD45RO-CCR7+CD27+CD95- naive CD8+ T cells expressing CXCR3 (TNR3+). These receptor sequences come from a human donor in good health. Some clones in this sample may be carry-over from other donors' samples.

This CDR3 is CSAGLAFEQYF. This chain joins TRBV20-1 and TRBJ2-7; TCRdb designates TRBD2, a call that cannot be tested without DNA. Germline CDR1 reads DFQATT; CDR2 reads SNEGSKA (reference sequence). The CDR3 extends over 11 amino acids.

The gene calls are TRBV20-1 and TRBJ2-7; TCRdb designates TRBD1, a call that cannot be tested without DNA. CDR3 length: 13 residues. CDR1 is DFQATT, CDR2 SNEGSKA, per germline (reference sequence). CDR3 in amino acids: CSALGHDSYEQYF.

The chain joins TRBV6-5 to TRBJ2-2. Germline CDR1 MNHEY, CDR2 SVGAGI. This CDR3 has 13 amino acids. The CDR3 protein is CASSWENTGELFF.

This chain joins TRBV29-1 and TRBJ2-2; TCRdb names TRBD2, which stays unverified in the absence of DNA. Germline CDR1 reads SQVTM; CDR2 reads ANQGSEA. The CDR3 length is 13 residues. CDR3: CSAGTINTGELFF.

The genes are TRBV7-9 and TRBJ1-1; checking the TCRdb D call of TRBD1 is not possible without DNA. CDR1 SEHNR and CDR2 FQNEAQ come from the germline V gene (reference sequence). CDR3 length equals 17 residues. The CDR3 here is CASSPREGTGDSFEAFF. Looking up the rest from reference TRBV7-9 and TRBJ1-1 gives the full variable domain: DTGVSQNPRHKITKRGQNVTFRCDPISEHNRLYWYRQTLGQGPEFLTYFQNEAQLEKSRLLSDRFSAERPKGSFSTLEIQRTEQGDSAMYLCASSPREGTGDSFEAFFGQGTRLTVV.

The chain couples TRBV23-1 to TRBJ2-3; the TRBD1 assignment by TCRdb is unverifiable without DNA. TRBV23-1 is labeled an ORF, and its function is uncertain. The CDR3 length is 16 residues. CDR3 in amino acids: CASSQKGMGSTDTQYF.

CDR3 sequence reads: CASSLEVAEETQYF. The rearrangement links TRBV7-2 to TRBJ2-5; the D call of TRBD2 rests on TCRdb alone, since no DNA is present to check it. Per germline, CDR1 SGHTA and CDR2 FQGNSA. The CDR3 sequence is 14 residues long.

V and J are TRBV12-3 or TRBV12-4 and TRBJ2-3; TCRdb indicates TRBD2, and absent DNA this call remains unverified. This CDR3 region has 16 residues. The CDR3 loop is CASRDGAEGVVDTQYF.

This chain links TRBV10-3 with TRBJ2-1; without DNA, the TCRdb call of TRBD1 cannot be checked. Germline assignment: CDR1 ENHRY and CDR2 SYGVKD. The CDR3 spans 14 residues. CDR3 sequence: CATKQDSSYNEQFF.

The V call is TRBV14, the J call TRBJ2-7; with no DNA, the TCRdb D assignment of TRBD1 cannot be verified. Germline V gives CDR1 SGHDN, CDR2 FVKESK. The CDR3 extends over 15 amino acids. CDR3 loop: CASSLGTGFYYEQYF.

The V call is TRBV29-1, the J call TRBJ2-7; TCRdb calls TRBD1, which cannot be checked without DNA. This CDR3 is built from 13 residues. Germline assignment: CDR1 SQVTM and CDR2 ANQGSEA. CDR3 amino acids: CSAWGASEYEQYF.